Presented here are 13 T cell receptor beta chains from one specimen sequenced in a study of T cell responses to AZD1222 COVID-19 vaccine. Clones were sequenced by immunoSEQ multiplex PCR, and TCRdb holds only the in-frame ones, with some missing. There are around 150,000 clones in the sample, with 2.2% held by the top ten. Input material: peripheral blood. The receptors originated from an adult in good health.

The chain couples TRBV28 to TRBJ1-2; 7 bases align to TRBD1. This CDR3 has 14 amino acids. Germline loops: CDR1 MDHEN, CDR2 SYDVKM. Trimming removed 2 bases from V and 10 bases from J; junction bases left unmatched: 10. For the CDR3, the DNA is TGTGCCAGCAGTTTACACAGTCCCGGGACAGACTACACCTTC. Translated: CASSLHSPGTDYTF.

V is TRBV2 and J is TRBJ1-1, with a weak D call TRBD1 (5 bases). The CDR3 has 14 amino acids. From germline, CDR1 is SNHLY and CDR2 FYNNEI. Trimming removed 4 bases from V and 11 bases from J, with 20 bases in between. The CDR3 nucleotides read TGTGCCAGCAGTGCGTCGGCAGGGCGGGGTTGGGCTTTCTTT. Amino acids: CASSASAGRGWAFF.

The gene calls are TRBV4-1 and TRBJ1-2; no firm D call. Trimming cost V 6 bases and J 5 bases, with 22 bases left between them. This CDR3 contains 16 residues. Germline lookup yields CDR1 MGHRA and CDR2 YSYEKL. The CDR3, as DNA: TGCGCCAGCAGACTTACCTTTAAGGTTGAAGGGTATGGCTACACCTTC. Protein: CASRLTFKVEGYGYTF.

The gene calls are TRBV6-5 and TRBJ1-1; unclear D gene. CDR1 is MNHEY, CDR2 SVGAGI, per germline. The CDR3 consists of 12 residues. V gave up 5 bases and J gave up 6 bases, with 10 bases separating them. In nucleotides, the CDR3 is TGTGCCAGCAGTCTAAGCACCCCTGAAGCTTTCTTT. Protein product: CASSLSTPEAFF.

The chain recombines TRBV29-1 with TRBJ1-1, with D possibly TRBD1 on 6 matching bases. Deletions cut 7 bases from V and 3 bases from J, with 18 bases between. Germline loops: CDR1 SQVTM, CDR2 ANQGSEA. The CDR3 is 14 residues long. The CDR3 reads CSAHRGTTDTEAFF. The CDR3 DNA reads TGCAGCGCACATCGAGGGACAACGGACACTGAAGCTTTCTTT.

The chain combines TRBV7-2 with TRBJ2-2; no clear D gene. Germline values: CDR1 SGHTA, CDR2 FQGNSA. V shed 0 bases and J shed 1 base, with 9 bases lying between them. The CDR3 contains 16 residues. The CDR3 nucleotides read TGTGCCAGCAGCTTAGCCTCAAGAGGGAACACCGGGGAGCTGTTTTTT. Protein product: CASSLASRGNTGELFF.

DNA for the CDR3: TGTGCCAGCAGCCACATAGCGGGGAGCACAGATACGCAGTATTTT. Translating it yields CASSHIAGSTDTQYF. The rearrangement links TRBV3-1 (or the pseudogene TRBV3-2) to TRBJ2-3; TRBD2 aligns across 8 bases. Germline CDR1 is LGHDT and CDR2 is YNNKEL (reference sequence). The J segment lost 0 bases and the V segment lost 3 bases, leaving 2 bases of the junction unmatched. The CDR3 extends over 15 amino acids.

The chain is built from TRBV29-1 and TRBJ1-3, with D hard to call. V gave up 3 bases and J gave up 0 bases, with 6 bases separating them. Germline values: CDR1 SQVTM, CDR2 ANQGSEA. The CDR3 consists of 13 residues. The CDR3 loop reads CSVDSGSGNTIYF. Written as DNA, the CDR3 is TGCAGCGTTGACAGTGGCTCTGGAAACACCATATATTTT.

The chain recombines TRBV7-6 with TRBJ2-2; TRBD2 agrees at 7 bases. Trimming took 5 bases from V and 4 from J; bases not matched to a gene: 10. The CDR3 is made up of 16 amino acids. Germline V gene lookup returns CDR1 SGHVS and CDR2 FNYEAQ. The CDR3: CASSKRSPGGTGELFF. The CDR3 nucleotides read TGTGCCAGCAGCAAACGGAGCCCGGGGGGCACCGGGGAGCTGTTTTTT.

V is TRBV6-2 or TRBV6-3 and J is TRBJ1-5; no clear D. Germline-derived CDR1 and CDR2 are MNHEY and SVGEGT. The CDR3 has 13 amino acids. The V end was cut by 0 bases, the J end by 6 bases, with 6 bases between. CDR3 residues: CASSYSPRQPQHF. The CDR3 DNA is TGTGCCAGCAGTTACTCCCCCCGTCAGCCCCAGCATTTT.

V gene TRBV11-2 combines with J gene TRBJ2-5; perhaps TRBD2 as D (6 bases). This CDR3 spans 17 amino acids. Germline loops: CDR1 SGHAT, CDR2 FQNNGV. The V gene lost 4 bases and the J gene lost 1 base, with 19 bases spanning the gap. The CDR3 is CASSSLGGLGGQETQYF. CDR3 DNA: TGTGCCAGCAGCTCACTGGGGGGTTTGGGCGGCCAAGAGACCCAGTACTTC.

DNA for the CDR3: TGTGCCAGCAGCCCCACTTGGGGGAACGGGAATCAGCCCCAGCATTTT. Translation: CASSPTWGNGNQPQHF. The chain uses TRBV7-8 and TRBJ1-5, with D possibly matching TRBD1 (5 bases). V lost 5 bases and J 4 bases, leaving 18 bases between the germline ends. The CDR3 is made up of 16 amino acids. Germline V gives CDR1 SGHVS, CDR2 FQNEAQ.

This chain joins TRBV7-2 and TRBJ1-2; D not certain. The V gene lost 5 bases and the J gene lost 0 bases, with 13 bases spanning the gap. Germline CDR1 SGHTA, CDR2 FQGNSA. This CDR3 is 15 amino acids long. CDR3: CASSPRVGPNYGYTF. The CDR3, as DNA: TGTGCCAGCAGCCCGCGGGTGGGCCCTAACTATGGCTACACCTTC.